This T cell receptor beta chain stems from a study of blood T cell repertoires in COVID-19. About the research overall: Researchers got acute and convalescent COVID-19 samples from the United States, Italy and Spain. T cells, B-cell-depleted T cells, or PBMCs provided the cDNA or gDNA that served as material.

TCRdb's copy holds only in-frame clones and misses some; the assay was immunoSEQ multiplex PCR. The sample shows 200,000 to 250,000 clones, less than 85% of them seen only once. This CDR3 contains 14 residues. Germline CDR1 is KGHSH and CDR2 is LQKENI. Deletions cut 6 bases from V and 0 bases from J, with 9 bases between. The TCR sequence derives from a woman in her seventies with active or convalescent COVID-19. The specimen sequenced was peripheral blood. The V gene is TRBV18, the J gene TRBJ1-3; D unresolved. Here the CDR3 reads CASSGLISGNTIYF. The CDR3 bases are TGTGCCAGCTCCGGACTGATCTCTGGAAACACCATATATTTT.